The 13 T cell receptor beta chains in this list originate from one sample, sequenced in a study of blood T cell repertoires in COVID-19. Profiled with immunoSEQ multiplex PCR; TCRdb holds only in-frame clones, not every one. This sample carries 400,000 or so clones, around 89% of them seen once, and the ten largest clones take approximately 1.2%. Source material: PBMCs or T cells enriched from blood (not recorded which). Every receptor here comes from a man younger than 45 who had recovered from COVID-19.

V usage is TRBV18 and J usage is TRBJ1-1; D gene ambiguous. The germline V gene encodes CDR1 KGHSH and CDR2 LQKENI. CDR3 length: 13 amino acids. Between the trimmed V and J ends, which lost 8 bases and 0 bases, there was a span of 10 bases. DNA of the CDR3: TGTGCCAGCCGAGAGCGGATGAACACTGAAGCTTTCTTT. This encodes CASRERMNTEAFF.

This clone was seen ten or more times. V usage is TRBV2 and J usage is TRBJ2-7; D call uncertain. Trimming pared 5 bases from V and 4 bases from J, leaving 12 bases between. The CDR3 has 13 amino acids. Germline V gene lookup returns CDR1 SNHLY and CDR2 FYNNEI. The CDR3, as DNA: TGTGCCAGCAGTCCCCCCTTTACATACGAGCAGTACTTC. Encoded protein: CASSPPFTYEQYF.

The rearrangement uses TRBV7-8 and TRBJ2-3; 10 bases are a match to TRBD2. CDR3 size: 17 residues. Losses at the gene ends were 3 bases for V and 2 bases for J; bases not matched to a gene: 8. Germline CDR1 SGHVS, CDR2 FQNEAQ. Here the CDR3 reads CASSFSTSGPTTDTQYF. CDR3 DNA: TGTGCCAGCAGCTTTTCGACTAGCGGGCCCACCACAGATACGCAGTATTTT.

The chain recombines TRBV27 with TRBJ1-4; 11 nucleotides match TRBD1. The germline gives CDR1 MNHEY, CDR2 SMNVEV (reference sequence). V shed 4 bases, J shed 6 bases, and the junction held 4 bases outside the gene matches. The CDR3 loop spans 15 amino acids. The CDR3 is CASSSGQGAYEKLFF. The CDR3 coding sequence is TGTGCCAGCAGTTCCGGACAGGGGGCGTATGAAAAACTGTTTTTT.

The chain has TRBV6-5 and TRBJ1-5; D possibly corresponds to TRBD1 (5 bases). Looked up from germline, CDR1 is MNHEY and CDR2 is SVGAGI. This CDR3 comprises 14 residues. Between the trimmed V and J ends, which lost 7 bases and 2 bases, there was a span of 12 bases. For the CDR3, the DNA is TGTGCCAGCATCTGGGGGGTTGGCAATCAGCCCCAGCATTTT. Translated: CASIWGVGNQPQHF.

The chain joins TRBV10-3 to TRBJ1-2, with D possibly being TRBD1 (6 bases). The CDR3 consists of 16 residues. Germline V lookup: CDR1 ENHRY, CDR2 SYGVKD. Trimming removed 2 bases at V and 3 bases at J, with 16 bases between. CDR3 sequence (DNA): TGTGCCATCAGTGAGACTACCCAGACAGGTCACTATGGCTACACCTTC. It specifies CAISETTQTGHYGYTF.

V is TRBV3-1 (or the pseudogene TRBV3-2) and J is TRBJ1-1; 7 bases map to TRBD1. Germline CDR1 is LGHDT and CDR2 is YNNKEL (reference sequence). V trimming: 5 bases; J trimming: 4 bases; junction bases outside the gene matches: 4. This CDR3 has 13 amino acids. Here the CDR3 DNA reads TGTGCCAGCAGCGACAGGGATGTCACTGAAGCTTTCTTT. It yields the protein CASSDRDVTEAFF.

The gene calls are TRBV9 and TRBJ1-6; the match to TRBD1 covers 7 bases. This CDR3 has 14 residues. Germline CDR1 and CDR2: SGDLS and YYNGEE. J gave up 7 bases and V 4 bases, and 5 bases lay outside the gene matches. This CDR3 reads CASSLGGANSPLHF. The CDR3 DNA follows: TGTGCCAGCAGCCTAGGGGGCGCGAATTCACCCCTCCACTTT.

Comments on this clone: Other DNA sequences in this specimen translate into the identical CDR3. This rearrangement joins TRBV11-2 to TRBJ1-3; no definite D call. V was clipped by 2 bases and J by 0 bases, with 5 bases between them. Germline V gene data show CDR1 as SGHAT and CDR2 as FQNNGV. The CDR3 has 14 residues. Here the CDR3 reads CASSLSISGNTIYF. CDR3 bases: TGTGCCAGCAGCTTATCCATCTCTGGAAACACCATATATTTT. The full variable domain, in which reference TRBV11-2 and TRBJ1-3 provide the parts outside the CDR3, is EAGVAQSPRYKIIEKRQSVAFWCNPISGHATLYWYQQILGQGPKLLIQFQNNGVVDDSQLPKDRFSAERLKGVDSTLKIQPAKLEDSAVYLCASSLSISGNTIYFGEGSWLTVV.

The chain recombines TRBV3-1 (or the pseudogene TRBV3-2) with TRBJ1-6; D is possibly TRBD1 (6 bases). There are 13 residues in the CDR3. Germline V gene sequence: CDR1 LGHDT, CDR2 YNNKEL (reference sequence). V lost 4 bases, J lost 8 bases, and 9 bases lay in between. CDR3 sequence reads: CASSLGADSPLHF. CDR3 DNA: TGTGCCAGCAGCCTGGGGGCTGATTCACCCCTCCACTTT.

The genes are TRBV7-9 and TRBJ2-7; a weak D match, TRBD2 (5 bases). V was pared by 2 bases and J by 6 bases, with 11 bases between. The germline gives CDR1 SEHNR, CDR2 FQNEAQ (reference sequence). This CDR3 spans 13 amino acids. Written as DNA, the CDR3 is TGTGCCAGCAGCTTACCCGGGGTCGGCGAGCAGTACTTC. Its translation: CASSLPGVGEQYF.

The CDR3 DNA reads as TGTGCCAGCAGTTTATCGGTACGGGGATGGACTGAAGCTTTCTTT. This sequence encodes CASSLSVRGWTEAFF. The chain uses TRBV27 and TRBJ1-1; D ambiguous. CDR3 length equals 15 residues. The V end was cut by 0 bases, the J end by 5 bases, with 13 bases between. In germline, CDR1 is MNHEY, CDR2 SMNVEV (reference sequence).

This chain links TRBV5-1 with TRBJ2-3; 11 nucleotides align to TRBD2. CDR1 SGHRS and CDR2 YFSETQ come from the germline V gene. CDR3 length equals 18 residues. With V trimmed by 0 bases and J by 4 bases, 10 bases remained unmatched. The CDR3 loop reads CASSLGARLAGLSDTQYF. In nucleotides, the CDR3 is TGCGCCAGCAGCTTGGGGGCCAGACTAGCGGGATTGTCAGATACGCAGTATTTT.